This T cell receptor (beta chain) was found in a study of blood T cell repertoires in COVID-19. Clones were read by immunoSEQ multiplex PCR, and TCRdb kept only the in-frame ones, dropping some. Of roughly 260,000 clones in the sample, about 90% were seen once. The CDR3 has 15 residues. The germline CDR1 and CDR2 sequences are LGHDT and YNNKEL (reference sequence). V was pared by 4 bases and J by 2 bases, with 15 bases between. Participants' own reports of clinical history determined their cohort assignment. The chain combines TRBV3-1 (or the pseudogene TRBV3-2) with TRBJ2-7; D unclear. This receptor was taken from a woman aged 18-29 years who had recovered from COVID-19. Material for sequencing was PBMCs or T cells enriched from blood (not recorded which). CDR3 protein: CASSRGPRSPYEQYF. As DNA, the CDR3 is TGTGCCAGCAGCCGCGGTCCGCGGAGTCCCTACGAGCAGTACTTC.